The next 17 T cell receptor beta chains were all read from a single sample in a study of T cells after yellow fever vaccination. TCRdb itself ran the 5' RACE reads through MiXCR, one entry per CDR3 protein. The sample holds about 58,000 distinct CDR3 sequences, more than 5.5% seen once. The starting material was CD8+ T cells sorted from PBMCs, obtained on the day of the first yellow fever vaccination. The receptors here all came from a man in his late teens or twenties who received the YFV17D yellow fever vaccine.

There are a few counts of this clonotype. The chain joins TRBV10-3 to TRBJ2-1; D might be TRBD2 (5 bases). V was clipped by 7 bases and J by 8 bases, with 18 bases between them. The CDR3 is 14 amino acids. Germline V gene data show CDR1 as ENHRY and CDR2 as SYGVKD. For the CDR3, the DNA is TGTGCCATCACTTCGGGATTTTTCGCCGATGAGCAGTTCTTC. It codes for CAITSGFFADEQFF.

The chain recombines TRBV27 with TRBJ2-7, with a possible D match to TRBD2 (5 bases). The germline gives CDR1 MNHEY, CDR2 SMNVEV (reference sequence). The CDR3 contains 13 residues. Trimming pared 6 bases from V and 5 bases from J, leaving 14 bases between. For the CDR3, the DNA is TGTGCCAGCAGGCTGGTAAAGGGAGACGAGCAGTACTTC. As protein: CASRLVKGDEQYF.

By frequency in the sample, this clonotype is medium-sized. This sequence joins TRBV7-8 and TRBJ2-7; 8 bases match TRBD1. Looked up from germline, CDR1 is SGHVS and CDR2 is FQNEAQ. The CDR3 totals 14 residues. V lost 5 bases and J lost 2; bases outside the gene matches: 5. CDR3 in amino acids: CASSVGQGAYEQYF. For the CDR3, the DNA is TGTGCCAGCAGCGTCGGACAGGGTGCCTACGAGCAGTACTTC.

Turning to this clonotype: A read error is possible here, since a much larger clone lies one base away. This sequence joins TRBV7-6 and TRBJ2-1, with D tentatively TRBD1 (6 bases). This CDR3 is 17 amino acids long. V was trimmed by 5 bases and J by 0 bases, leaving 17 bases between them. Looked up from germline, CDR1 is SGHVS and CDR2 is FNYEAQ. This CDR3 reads CASSHRTVQSSYNEQFF. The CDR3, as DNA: TGTGCCAGCAGCCACCGGACAGTGCAAAGCTCCTACAATGAGCAGTTCTTC.

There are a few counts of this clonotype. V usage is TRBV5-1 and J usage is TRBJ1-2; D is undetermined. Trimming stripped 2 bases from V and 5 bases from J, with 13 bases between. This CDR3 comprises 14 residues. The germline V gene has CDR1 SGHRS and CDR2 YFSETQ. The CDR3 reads CASSFDKQLYGYTF. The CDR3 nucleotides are TGCGCCAGCAGCTTCGACAAGCAACTATATGGCTACACCTTC.

CDR3 nucleotides: TGTGCCAGCAGTTTGAGATACAATCAGCCCCAGCATTTT. Translated, it gives CASSLRYNQPQHF. This chain uses TRBV28 with TRBJ1-5; D remains ambiguous. The germline V gene has CDR1 MDHEN and CDR2 SYDVKM. The CDR3 covers 13 residues. Deletions cut 3 bases from V and 3 bases from J, with 6 bases between.

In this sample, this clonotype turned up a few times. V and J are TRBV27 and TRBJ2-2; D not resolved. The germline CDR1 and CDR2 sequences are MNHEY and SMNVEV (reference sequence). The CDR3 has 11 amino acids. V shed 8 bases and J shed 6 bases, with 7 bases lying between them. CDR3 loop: CASGHSGELFF. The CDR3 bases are TGTGCCAGCGGCCATTCCGGGGAGCTGTTTTTT.

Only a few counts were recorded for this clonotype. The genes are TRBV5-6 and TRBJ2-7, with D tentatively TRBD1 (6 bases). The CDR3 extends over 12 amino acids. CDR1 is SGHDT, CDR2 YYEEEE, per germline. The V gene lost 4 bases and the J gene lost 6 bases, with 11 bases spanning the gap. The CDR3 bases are TGTGCCAGCAGCGCAGGGGTGGGCGAGCAGTACGTC. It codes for CASSAGVGEQYV.

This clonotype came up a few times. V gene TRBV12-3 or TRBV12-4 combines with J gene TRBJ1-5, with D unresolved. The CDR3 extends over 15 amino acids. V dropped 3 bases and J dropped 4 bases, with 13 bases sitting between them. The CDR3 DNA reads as TGTGCCAGCAGTTTCGGCGAGTTCTGGAATCAGCCCCAGCATTTT. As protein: CASSFGEFWNQPQHF.

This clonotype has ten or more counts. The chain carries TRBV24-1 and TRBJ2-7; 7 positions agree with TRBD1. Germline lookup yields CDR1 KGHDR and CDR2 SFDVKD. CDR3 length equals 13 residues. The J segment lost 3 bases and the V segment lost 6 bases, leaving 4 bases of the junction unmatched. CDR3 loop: CATSWDRHYEQYF. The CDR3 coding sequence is TGTGCCACCAGTTGGGACAGACACTACGAGCAGTACTTC.

The CDR3 DNA is TGTGCCAGCGGTCACAGGAGCAATCAGCCCCAGCATTTT. Amino acid sequence: CASGHRSNQPQHF. The chain carries TRBV27 and TRBJ1-5; D possibly corresponds to TRBD1 (5 bases). Per germline, CDR1 MNHEY and CDR2 SMNVEV (reference sequence). The CDR3 totals 13 residues. V was cut by 8 bases and J by 1 base, with 9 bases left in between.

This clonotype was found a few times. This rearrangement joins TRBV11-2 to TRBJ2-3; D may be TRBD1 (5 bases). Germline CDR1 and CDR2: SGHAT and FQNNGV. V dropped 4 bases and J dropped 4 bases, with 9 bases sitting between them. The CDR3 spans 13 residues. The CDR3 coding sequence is TGTGCCAGCAGCTGGACACCGCCAGATACGCAGTATTTT. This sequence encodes CASSWTPPDTQYF. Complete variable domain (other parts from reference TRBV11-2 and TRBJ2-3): EAGVAQSPRYKIIEKRQSVAFWCNPISGHATLYWYQQILGQGPKLLIQFQNNGVVDDSQLPKDRFSAERLKGVDSTLKIQPAKLEDSAVYLCASSWTPPDTQYFGPGTRLTVL.

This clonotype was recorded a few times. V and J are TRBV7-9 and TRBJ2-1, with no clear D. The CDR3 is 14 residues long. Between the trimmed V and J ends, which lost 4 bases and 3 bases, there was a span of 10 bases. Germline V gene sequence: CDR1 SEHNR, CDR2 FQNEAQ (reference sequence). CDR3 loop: CASSSNWGYNEQFF. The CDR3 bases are TGTGCCAGCAGCTCTAATTGGGGCTACAATGAGCAGTTCTTC.

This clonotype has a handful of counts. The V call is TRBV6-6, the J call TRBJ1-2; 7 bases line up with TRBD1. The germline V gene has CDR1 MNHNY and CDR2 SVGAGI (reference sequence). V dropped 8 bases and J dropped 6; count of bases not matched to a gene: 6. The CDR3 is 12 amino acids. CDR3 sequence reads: CASRRGVHGYTF. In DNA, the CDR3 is TGTGCCAGCCGCAGGGGGGTCCATGGCTACACCTTC.

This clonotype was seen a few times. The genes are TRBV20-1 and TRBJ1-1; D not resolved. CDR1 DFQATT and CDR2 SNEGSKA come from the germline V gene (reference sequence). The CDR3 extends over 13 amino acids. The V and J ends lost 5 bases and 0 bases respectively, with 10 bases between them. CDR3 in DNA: TGCAGTGCTTTTGACGGGATGAACACTGAAGCTTTCTTT. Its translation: CSAFDGMNTEAFF.

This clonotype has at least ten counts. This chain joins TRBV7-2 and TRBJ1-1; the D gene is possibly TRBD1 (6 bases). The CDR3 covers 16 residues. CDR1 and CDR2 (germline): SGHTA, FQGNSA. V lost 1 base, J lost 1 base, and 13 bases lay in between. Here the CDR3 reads CASSLGRGGRNTEAFF. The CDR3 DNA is TGTGCCAGCAGCTTAGGCAGGGGAGGAAGGAACACTGAAGCTTTCTTT.

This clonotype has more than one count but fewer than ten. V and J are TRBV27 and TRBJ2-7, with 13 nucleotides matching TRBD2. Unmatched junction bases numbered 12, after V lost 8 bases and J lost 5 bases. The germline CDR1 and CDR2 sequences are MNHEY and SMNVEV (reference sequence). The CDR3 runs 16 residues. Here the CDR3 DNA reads TGTGCCAGCCGATCAGGCACTAGCGGGGGGGTGCACGAGCAGTACTTC. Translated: CASRSGTSGGVHEQYF.